A selection of T cell receptor beta chains follows, all from one sample in a study of blood T cell repertoires in COVID-19. The method was immunoSEQ multiplex PCR; TCRdb's version includes in-frame clones alone and lacks a portion of them. The sample has around 130,000 clones; more than 70% are singletons. The sequencing input was peripheral blood. The source is a woman aged 55-75 years with acute or convalescent COVID-19. The CDR3 runs from the conserved cysteine through the conserved F or W. Each record gives: J gene, D gene, V gene, clone size, CDR3 DNA, CDR3 protein. The D gene is left open where the match is weak. Clone size is given for some rows only: seen once, a few or many times, or a class if the clone is expanded.

TRBJ2-7,TRBD1,TRBV14,-,TGTGCCAGCAGCCAAGATTGGGGGACAGGGCATTACGAGCAGTACTTC,CASSQDWGTGHYEQYF
TRBJ2-1,-,TRBV7-2,-,TGTGCCAGCAGCCCTAAGGGGGTGAGCGGGGCCTCCTACAATGAGCAGTTCTTC,CASSPKGVSGASYNEQFF
TRBJ2-2,-,TRBV30,-,TGTGCCTGGAGTAGCCCCGGGGAGCTGTTTTTT,CAWSSPGELFF
TRBJ1-1,TRBD1,TRBV27,-,TGTGCCAGCAGTTTTTCGGGGACAGTGTCGAACACTGAAGCTTTCTTT,CASSFSGTVSNTEAFF
TRBJ2-1,TRBD2,TRBV24-1,-,TGTGCCACCAGAGCGGGAGACGGATACAATGAGCAGTTCTTC,CATRAGDGYNEQFF
TRBJ1-5,-,TRBV27,-,TGTGCCAGCAGAGCACGGGGGGGGGCCCGCAATCAGCCCCAGCATTTT,CASRARGGARNQPQHF
TRBJ1-1,TRBD1,TRBV27,few,TGTGCCAGCAGTTCCCCCTCGGCAGGGGGAACTGAAGCTTTCTTT,CASSSPSAGGTEAFF
TRBJ1-2,TRBD1,TRBV5-8,-,TGTGCCAGCAGACAGGCTGGACAGGAGATTAACTATGGCTACACCTTC,CASRQAGQEINYGYTF
TRBJ2-1,TRBD2,TRBV9,-,TGTGCCAGCAGCTTTTCAGCGGGAAGGAGGTCCTACAATGAGCAGTTCTTC,CASSFSAGRRSYNEQFF
TRBJ2-7,TRBD2,TRBV2,-,TGTGCCAGCATGGGTGGCGGGAGCTCCTACGAGCAGTACTTC,CASMGGGSSYEQYF
TRBJ2-5,TRBD1,TRBV19,-,TGTGCCAGTAGTCCGGAGAGGGGGCGACAAGAGACCCAGTACTTC,CASSPERGRQETQYF
TRBJ1-2,TRBD1,TRBV19,-,TGTGCCAGTAGTACTTCCGGGACAGTTTATGGCTACACCTTC,CASSTSGTVYGYTF
TRBJ2-3,-,TRBV2,-,TGTGCCAGCATCTGGTGGGGGGAGTATACGCAGTATTTT,CASIWWGEYTQYF
TRBJ1-6,-,TRBV6-2/TRBV6-3,-,TGTGCCAGCAGTTACTCGAAACGGACAACGTATAATTCACCCCTCCACTTT,CASSYSKRTTYNSPLHF
TRBJ1-2,-,TRBV5-4,-,TGTGCCAGCACCTCACGACAGGAGGTATATGGCTACACCTTC,CASTSRQEVYGYTF
TRBJ2-2,-,TRBV7-5,-,TGTGCCAGAAGCTCCTCTCCCGGGACAGTCAACACCGGGGAGCTGTTTTTT,CARSSSPGTVNTGELFF
TRBJ1-1,-,TRBV18,once,TGTGCCAGCTCACCCCGGGGTGAGGCTGAAGCTTTCTTT,CASSPRGEAEAFF